The sequence of this TCR beta chain was determined in a study of vaccination and CD4 T cells after COVID-19. About the research overall: Participants were administered two doses of either the BNT162b2 or the mRNA-1273 vaccine. Stimuli were overlapping spike peptide pools of SARS-CoV-2 and three common cold coronaviruses (HCoV-NL63, HCoV-OC43, HCoV-229E).

Trimming removed 6 bases from V and 3 bases from J, with 18 bases in between. The length of the CDR3 is 15 residues. CDR1 and CDR2 (germline): MNHEY, SMNVEV (reference sequence). CD4+ T cells that had been cultured provided DNA sequenced with the Oncomine TCR Beta short-read assay. TCRdb redid the calling of the PCR reads with MiXCR, one entry per CDR3 protein. The sample carries 25,000 or so distinct CDR3 sequences, 58% recorded once. Noted treatment: roughly ten-day PBMC culture with coronavirus spike peptide pools or control peptides (ViraFEST assay). The ViraFEST method relied on peptide pools to expand antigen-specific T cells, followed by TCR sequencing. Scientists separated out CD4+ T cells through negative selection following 10 days in culture. Concerning this clonotype: Its antigen is undetermined.

The chain recombines TRBV27 with TRBJ2-7; D is possibly TRBD2 (5 bases). Sequencing was carried out using CD4+ T cells from blood, cultured in vitro. The clonotype originates from a human donor who had recovered from COVID-19. Here the CDR3 DNA reads TGTGCCAGCAGGAATTCGGGAACGGAACTCTACGAGCAGTACTTC. This gives the protein CASRNSGTELYEQYF.